This entry features one T cell receptor (beta chain) sequence. This clone has a handful of counts. The antigen it recognizes is unknown. Base-call qualities are not available, and no considerably larger clone is one nucleotide away. The sample comes from a study of CD8+ T cells in alopecia areata (dated by TCRdb to the late 2010s). Turning to the overall study: Treated patients were enrolled in an open-label pilot trial of oral tofacitinib at 5 to 10 mg twice daily for moderate-to-severe alopecia areata. Scalp clonality was compared across normal scalp (n=4), patchy alopecia areata scalp (n=8), and alopecia totalis/universalis scalp (n=8). To study T cell clonal expansion in alopecia areata, the researchers applied high-throughput TCRbeta sequencing to both the C3H/HeJ mouse model and human patients. Amplification of TCRbeta CDR3 regions was done by immunoSEQ multiplex PCR using 35 Vbeta forward primers and 13 Jbeta reverse primers. In treated patients, disease severity was measured using the SALT score, which gives the percentage of scalp surface area affected. Tofacitinib was given for 6 to 18 months, followed by 6 months of follow-up off drug to assess delayed response and recurrence. Tofacitinib-treated patients had biopsies at baseline and at 4 and 24 weeks of treatment, with a later scalp biopsy in several patients. The RNA source kit depended on sample type: the PAXgene miRNA kit for fixed scalp, the miRNeasy kit for PBMCs, and the RNeasy kit for mouse skin. Human TCRbeta sequencing covered scalp tissue and sorted CD4+ and CD8+ peripheral blood T cells from patchy and totalis/universalis alopecia areata patients and healthy controls. Overall study outcomes, separate from this receptor: Because the treated cohort was small and included a single nonresponder, larger studies are needed to assess links between baseline CD8+ expansion and response. Unlike mouse skin, which is dominated by gammadelta T cells, normal human skin has resident alphabeta T cells that are also sequenced, and this complicates analysis of the scalp TCR repertoire. During tofacitinib treatment, many expanded lesional clones stuck around in both scalp and blood, and this persistence may partly explain why relapse happens after treatment is stopped. Compared with normal scalp, lesional scalp had higher clonality and more expanded CD8+ clones, particularly in alopecia totalis/universalis, a pattern that suggests antigenic drive. Tofacitinib significantly decreased scalp clonality and the number of expanded CD8+ clones among the top 100 scalp clones. TCR sequences shared between patients were less clear than in mice, possibly partly because of HLA diversity in the patient population.

To prepare the library, the immunoSEQ multiplex PCR assay was applied. RNA was extracted from all samples and reverse transcribed into cDNA, which served as template for TCR sequencing. SuperScript III was used to make first-strand cDNA, primed with a 2:1 mix of oligo-dT and random hexamers. A synthetic immune receptor repertoire was used to measure amplification bias, and any remaining bias was corrected computationally. The source study handled its data this way. Raw reads were preprocessed for error removal, and CDR3 was defined according to IMGT conventions as running from the conserved cysteine to phenylalanine. Clonality was computed by normalizing Shannon entropy by log2 of the number of productive unique TCRs and subtracting the result from 1. Whether each scalp clone was CD4 or CD8 was inferred by checking scalp TCRbeta sequences against the CD4 and CD8 repertoires from sorted blood. TCRdb obtained this table from immuneACCESS and retained in-frame rearrangements with V and J assigned. These tables miss some clones; where compared with another copy, unresolved V genes account for less than half of the shortfall, and the remainder is unexplained. The DNA was the basis for D and trimming; V, J and clone size are from that table. This sample lists 90,000 to 150,000 clones; approximately 59% were detected once. Jointly, the top ten make up almost 30% of the sample.

V was cut back by 7 bases and J by 2 bases, leaving a gap of 13 bases between them. According to the germline V gene, CDR1 reads SQVTM and CDR2 reads ANQGSEA. Reading from cysteine to phenylalanine, the CDR3 counts 13 amino acids. Only the CDR3 part of the read is kept: 39 bases, read in frame from the first base. In the paper's terms, the time point label means: approximately 4 weeks on oral tofacitinib. According to the study, the label for this sample's treatment or condition signals: oral pan-JAK inhibitor, 5-10 mg twice daily. From alopecia areata patients, peripheral blood was collected along with lesional scalp punch biopsies. PBMCs were separated by density centrifugation and stained for CD3, CD4 and CD8, after which CD4+ and CD8+ T cells were sorted on a FACSAria.

The V and J segments used are TRBV29-1 and TRBJ2-3; TRBD1 could be the D gene, as 6 bases match. The specimen was CD8+ T cells sorted from blood, collected at week 4, from a patient treated with tofacitinib. The clonotype originates from a human donor with alopecia areata. CDR3 region: CSAERDNTDTQYF. In nucleotides, the sequence is TGCAGCGCCGAACGGGACAACACAGATACGCAGTATTTT.